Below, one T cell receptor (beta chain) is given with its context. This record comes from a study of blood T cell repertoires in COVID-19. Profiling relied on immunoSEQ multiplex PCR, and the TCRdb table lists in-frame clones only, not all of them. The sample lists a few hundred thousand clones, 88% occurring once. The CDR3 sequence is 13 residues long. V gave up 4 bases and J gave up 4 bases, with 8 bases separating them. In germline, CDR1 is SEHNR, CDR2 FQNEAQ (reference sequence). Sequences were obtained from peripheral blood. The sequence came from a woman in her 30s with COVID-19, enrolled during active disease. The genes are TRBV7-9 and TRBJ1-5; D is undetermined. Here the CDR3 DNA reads TGTGCCAGCAGCTCCCCGGGGAATCAGCCCCAGCATTTT. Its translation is CASSSPGNQPQHF.